The 13 T cell receptor beta chains listed next were all sequenced from one sample in a study of T cells after yellow fever vaccination. TCRdb reprocessed the 5' RACE reads via MiXCR and lists one record per CDR3 protein. The data show 550,000 to 750,000 distinct CDR3 sequences, about 13% seen once. The input for sequencing was PBMCs, taken on the day of the yellow fever booster vaccination. The receptors here all came from a man aged 25 to 40 who received the YFV17D yellow fever vaccine.

This clonotype was counted many times. The J gene is TRBJ2-7, the V gene TRBV5-1; D tentatively reads TRBD1 or TRBD2 (5 bases each). V shed 4 bases and J shed 3 bases, with 14 bases lying between them. CDR3 length: 14 residues. From germline, CDR1 is SGHRS and CDR2 YFSETQ. Here the CDR3 reads CASSGLGEVYEQYF. In nucleotides, the CDR3 is TGCGCCAGCAGCGGGCTGGGGGAAGTCTACGAGCAGTACTTC. The full variable domain, completed using reference TRBV5-1 and TRBJ2-7, is KAGVTQTPRYLIKTRGQQVTLSCSPISGHRSVSWYQQTPGQGLQFLFEYFSETQRNKGNFPGRFSGRQFSNSRSEMNVSTLELGDSALYLCASSGLGEVYEQYFGPGTRLTVT.

The V call is TRBV6-5, the J call TRBJ2-1, with D possibly being TRBD1 or TRBD2 (5 bases each). Germline CDR1 is MNHEY and CDR2 is SVGAGI. Trimming removed 0 bases at V and 1 base at J, with 10 bases between. This CDR3 has 16 residues. CDR3 bases: TGTGCCAGCAGTTACTCGAGCGGACATTCCTACAATGAGCAGTTCTTC. Its translation is CASSYSSGHSYNEQFF.

The rearrangement uses TRBV6-6 and TRBJ1-1; D is uncertain. The V gene lost 6 bases and the J gene lost 0 bases, with 8 bases spanning the gap. The CDR3 spans 13 residues. Per germline, CDR1 MNHNY and CDR2 SVGAGI (reference sequence). CDR3 sequence: CASSGRVNTEAFF. In nucleotides, the CDR3 is TGTGCCAGCAGCGGACGGGTGAACACTGAAGCTTTCTTT.

This chain uses TRBV5-4 with TRBJ2-1; 9 nucleotides agree with TRBD1. J gave up 7 bases and V 0 bases, and 2 bases lay outside the gene matches. This CDR3 is built from 14 residues. Germline CDR1 SGHNT, CDR2 YYREEE (reference sequence). The CDR3, as DNA: TGTGCCAGCAGCTTGGAAGGGACAGGGAATGAGCAGTTCTTC. It specifies CASSLEGTGNEQFF.

This clonotype was counted many times. This chain connects TRBV6-2 or TRBV6-3 to TRBJ2-7; D gene ambiguous. Looked up from germline, CDR1 is MNHEY and CDR2 is SVGEGT. There are 12 residues in the CDR3. The V end lost 7 bases, the J end lost 3 bases, and 10 bases lay between the germline ends. CDR3: CASTSDFYEQYF. The CDR3 nucleotides read TGTGCCAGCACATCAGACTTCTACGAGCAGTACTTC.

This clonotype showed up just a few times. This rearrangement joins TRBV29-1 to TRBJ2-1; TRBD2 matches at 7 bases. Germline CDR1 reads SQVTM; CDR2 reads ANQGSEA. CDR3 size: 16 residues. Germline trimming cut 1 base from V and 8 bases from J; bases unmatched to any gene: 14. CDR3 amino acids: CSVEGLIGAGDHEQFF. The CDR3, as DNA: TGCAGCGTTGAAGGTCTAATAGGGGCGGGAGACCATGAGCAGTTCTTC.

Only a few counts were recorded for this clonotype. The chain carries TRBV15 and TRBJ2-1; 9 bases align to TRBD2. Trimming at V came to 9 bases and at J to 4 bases, leaving 7 bases not matched to a gene. The CDR3 contains 14 residues. In germline, CDR1 is LNHNV, CDR2 YYDKDF (reference sequence). CDR3 protein: CATAGLAGYNEQFF. The CDR3 coding sequence is TGTGCCACGGCAGGCCTAGCGGGGTACAATGAGCAGTTCTTC.

The CDR3 is CASSHRLLEQFF. The CDR3 DNA is TGTGCCAGCAGCCACAGACTACTTGAGCAGTTCTTC. This chain connects TRBV3-1 to TRBJ2-1; tentatively, D is TRBD2 (5 bases). The CDR3 length is 12 residues. In germline, CDR1 is LGHDT, CDR2 YNNKEL (reference sequence). V gave up 3 bases and J gave up 9 bases, with 9 bases separating them.

This clonotype was seen a few times. CDR3 in DNA: TGCGCCAGCAGCTTGGCCGTGGCGGGGTACAATGAGCAGTTCTTC. Protein product: CASSLAVAGYNEQFF. V gene TRBV5-1 combines with J gene TRBJ2-1, with D maybe TRBD2 (6 bases). V was pared by 0 bases and J by 4 bases, with 11 bases between. The length of the CDR3 is 15 residues. CDR1 SGHRS and CDR2 YFSETQ come from the germline V gene.

This chain links TRBV2 with TRBJ1-1; unclear D gene. The CDR3 runs to 16 residues. Trimming stripped 4 bases from V and 3 bases from J, with 18 bases between. Germline V gene sequence: CDR1 SNHLY, CDR2 FYNNEI. The CDR3 loop reads CASSVPRIGSDTEAFF. The CDR3 DNA reads TGTGCCAGCAGTGTGCCGAGGATTGGATCGGACACTGAAGCTTTCTTT.

This clonotype was detected a few times. The rearrangement joins TRBV20-1 to TRBJ2-5; D is perhaps TRBD2 (5 bases). This CDR3 is built from 14 residues. Trimming cost V 5 bases and J 5 bases, with 18 bases left between them. Germline CDR1 DFQATT, CDR2 SNEGSKA (reference sequence). CDR3 protein: CSAAEGKVLETQYF. The CDR3 nucleotides read TGCAGTGCTGCCGAGGGAAAGGTGTTGGAGACCCAGTACTTC.

This clonotype showed up just a few times. The V and J genes are TRBV2 and TRBJ1-5; weak D call: TRBD1 (5 bases). The CDR3 spans 15 residues. Germline-derived CDR1 and CDR2 are SNHLY and FYNNEI. V was pared by 8 bases and J by 2 bases, with 16 bases between. The CDR3 nucleotides are TGTGCCAGCCTGGGACGGGTTGGGGGCAATCAGCCCCAGCATTTT. Its translation: CASLGRVGGNQPQHF.

The sample holds a few counts of this clonotype. This sequence joins TRBV20-1 and TRBJ2-1, with TRBD1 matching over 7 bases. The CDR3 loop spans 16 amino acids. From germline, CDR1 is DFQATT and CDR2 SNEGSKA (reference sequence). V was pared by 5 bases and J by 4 bases, with 14 bases of the junction left unmatched. CDR3 nucleotides: TGCAGTGCTCCAACCGACAGACAGGGTCAGTACAATGAGCAGTTCTTC. Its translation is CSAPTDRQGQYNEQFF.